The 4 T cell receptor beta chains below were found in one sample sequenced in a study of blood T cell repertoires in COVID-19. TCRdb's copy holds only in-frame clones and misses some; the assay was immunoSEQ multiplex PCR. The repertoire holds roughly 120,000 clones, with about 83% as singletons. Input material: peripheral blood. These receptors originate from an older man with acute or convalescent COVID-19.

V and J are TRBV6-2 or TRBV6-3 and TRBJ2-1; D perhaps matches TRBD2 (7 bases). This CDR3 contains 16 residues. V gave up 5 bases and J gave up 4 bases, with 18 bases separating them. CDR1 is MNHEY, CDR2 SVGEGT, per germline. The CDR3 is CASSPPRGASYNEQFF. The CDR3, as DNA: TGTGCCAGCAGTCCACCCCGGGGGGCCTCGTACAATGAGCAGTTCTTC.

V and J are TRBV5-4 and TRBJ2-1; 7 nucleotides align to TRBD2. From germline, CDR1 is SGHNT and CDR2 YYREEE (reference sequence). The CDR3 is 14 amino acids. V trimming: 6 bases; J trimming: 4 bases; junction bases outside the gene matches: 7. CDR3 coding DNA: TGTGCCAGCACCCTGAATAGCGGGTACAATGAGCAGTTCTTC. This translates into CASTLNSGYNEQFF.

This clone appeared a few times. The J gene is TRBJ1-2, the V gene TRBV29-1; 9 bases fit TRBD1. V lost 5 bases to trimming and J lost 3 bases; unmatched junction nucleotides: 7. The germline gives CDR1 SQVTM, CDR2 ANQGSEA. CDR3 length: 14 amino acids. This chain's CDR3 is CSVPPGQGDYGYTF. Written as DNA, the CDR3 is TGCAGCGTTCCTCCGGGACAGGGTGACTATGGCTACACCTTC.

This chain connects TRBV2 to TRBJ2-3, with D possibly being TRBD1 (5 bases). This CDR3 has 15 residues. V shed 1 base and J shed 9 bases, with 17 bases lying between them. The germline CDR1 and CDR2 sequences are SNHLY and FYNNEI. CDR3 in DNA: TGTGCCAGCAGTGAAGTCGTACTTACTCAGGGAACGCAGTATTTT. As protein: CASSEVVLTQGTQYF.